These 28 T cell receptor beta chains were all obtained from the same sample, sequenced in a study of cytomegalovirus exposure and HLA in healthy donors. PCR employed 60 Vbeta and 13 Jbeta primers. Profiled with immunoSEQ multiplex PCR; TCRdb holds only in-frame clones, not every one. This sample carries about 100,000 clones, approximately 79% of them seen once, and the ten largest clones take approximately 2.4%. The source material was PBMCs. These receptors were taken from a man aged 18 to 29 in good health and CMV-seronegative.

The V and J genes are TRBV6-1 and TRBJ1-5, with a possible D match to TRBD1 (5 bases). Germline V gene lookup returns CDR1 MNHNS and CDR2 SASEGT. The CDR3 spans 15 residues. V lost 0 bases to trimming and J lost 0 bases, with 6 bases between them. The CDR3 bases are TGTGCCAGCAGTGAAGCAGACAGTAGCAATCAGCCCCAGCATTTT. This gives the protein CASSEADSSNQPQHF.

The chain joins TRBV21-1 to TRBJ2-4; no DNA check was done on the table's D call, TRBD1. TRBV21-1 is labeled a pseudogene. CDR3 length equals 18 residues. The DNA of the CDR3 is TGTGCCAGCAGCAAAGGCACAGAGAGTTTTCTAGCCAAAAACATTCAGTACTTC. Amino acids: CASSKGTESFLAKNIQYF.

CDR3 sequence reads: CASSFGAGYAGELFF. DNA for the CDR3: TGTGCCAGCAGCTTCGGAGCGGGGTATGCCGGGGAGCTGTTTTTT. The chain links TRBV11-2 to TRBJ2-2; 7 bases line up with TRBD2. The germline CDR1 and CDR2 sequences are SGHAT and FQNNGV. CDR3 length equals 15 residues. The J segment lost 6 bases and the V segment lost 3 bases, leaving 7 bases of the junction unmatched.

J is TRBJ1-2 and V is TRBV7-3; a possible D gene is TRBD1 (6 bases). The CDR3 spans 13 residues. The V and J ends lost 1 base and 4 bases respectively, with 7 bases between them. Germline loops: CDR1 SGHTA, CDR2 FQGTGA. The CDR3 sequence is CASSLKGGYGYTF. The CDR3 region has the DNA TGTGCCAGCAGCTTAAAAGGGGGCTATGGCTACACCTTC.

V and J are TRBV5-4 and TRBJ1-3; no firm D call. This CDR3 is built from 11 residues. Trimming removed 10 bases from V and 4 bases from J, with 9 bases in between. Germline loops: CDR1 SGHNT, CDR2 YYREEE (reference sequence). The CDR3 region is CAYPMGNTIYF. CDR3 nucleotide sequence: TGTGCCTACCCTATGGGAAACACCATATATTTT.

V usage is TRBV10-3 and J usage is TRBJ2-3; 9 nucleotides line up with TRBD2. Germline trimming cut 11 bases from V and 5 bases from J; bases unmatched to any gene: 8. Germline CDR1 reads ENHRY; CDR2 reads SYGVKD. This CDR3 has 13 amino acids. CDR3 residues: CAFRAGGQDTQYF. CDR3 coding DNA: TGTGCCTTTCGGGCGGGGGGGCAAGATACGCAGTATTTT.

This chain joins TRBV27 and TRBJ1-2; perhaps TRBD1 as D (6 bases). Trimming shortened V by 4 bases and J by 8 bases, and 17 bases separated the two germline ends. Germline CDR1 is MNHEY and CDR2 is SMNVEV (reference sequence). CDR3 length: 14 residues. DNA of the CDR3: TGTGCCAGCAGTTGGTCCCCGAACAGGGCAGGCTACACCTTC. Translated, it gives CASSWSPNRAGYTF.

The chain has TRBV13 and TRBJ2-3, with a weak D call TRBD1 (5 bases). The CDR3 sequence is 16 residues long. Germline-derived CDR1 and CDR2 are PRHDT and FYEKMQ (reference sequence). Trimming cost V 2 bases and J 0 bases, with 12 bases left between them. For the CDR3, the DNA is TGTGCCAGCAGCTTAAGGGGCCGAGAAAGCACAGATACGCAGTATTTT. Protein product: CASSLRGRESTDTQYF.

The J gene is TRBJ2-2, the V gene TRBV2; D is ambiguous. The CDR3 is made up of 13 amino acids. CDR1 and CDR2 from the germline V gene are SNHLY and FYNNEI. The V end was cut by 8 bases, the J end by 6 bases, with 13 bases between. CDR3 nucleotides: TGTGCCAGCGGCCTTAAGCGAGCCGGGGAGCTGTTTTTT. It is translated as CASGLKRAGELFF.

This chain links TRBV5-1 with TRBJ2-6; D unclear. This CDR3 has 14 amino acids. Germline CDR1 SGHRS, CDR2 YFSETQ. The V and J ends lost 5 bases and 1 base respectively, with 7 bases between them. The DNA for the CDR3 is TGCGCCAGCAGGTCCGTTTCTGGGGCCAACGTCCTGACTTTC. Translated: CASRSVSGANVLTF.

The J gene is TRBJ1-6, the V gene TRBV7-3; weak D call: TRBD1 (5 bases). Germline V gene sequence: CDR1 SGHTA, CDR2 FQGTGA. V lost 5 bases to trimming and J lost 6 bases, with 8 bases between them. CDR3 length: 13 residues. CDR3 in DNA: TGTGCCAGCAGCGTAGGGGCTAATTCACCCCTCCACTTT. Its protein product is CASSVGANSPLHF.

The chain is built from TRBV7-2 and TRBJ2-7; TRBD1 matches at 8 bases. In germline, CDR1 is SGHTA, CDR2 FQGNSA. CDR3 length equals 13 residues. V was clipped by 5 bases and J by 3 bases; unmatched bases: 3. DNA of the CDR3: TGTGCCAGCAGCCCCGACAGGGGCTACGAGCAGTACTTC. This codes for CASSPDRGYEQYF.

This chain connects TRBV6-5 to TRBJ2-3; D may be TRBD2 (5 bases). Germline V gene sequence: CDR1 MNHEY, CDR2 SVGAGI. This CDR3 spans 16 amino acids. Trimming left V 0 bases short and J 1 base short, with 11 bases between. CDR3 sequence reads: CASSYSPSGGTDTQYF. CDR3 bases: TGTGCCAGCAGTTACTCGCCATCCGGGGGCACAGATACGCAGTATTTT.

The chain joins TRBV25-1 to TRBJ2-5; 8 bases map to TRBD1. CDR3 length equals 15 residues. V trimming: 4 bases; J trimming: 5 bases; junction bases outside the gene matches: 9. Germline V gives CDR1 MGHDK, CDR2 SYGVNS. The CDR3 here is CASSAQGAWSETQYF. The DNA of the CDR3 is TGTGCCAGCAGTGCTCAGGGGGCCTGGTCGGAGACCCAGTACTTC.

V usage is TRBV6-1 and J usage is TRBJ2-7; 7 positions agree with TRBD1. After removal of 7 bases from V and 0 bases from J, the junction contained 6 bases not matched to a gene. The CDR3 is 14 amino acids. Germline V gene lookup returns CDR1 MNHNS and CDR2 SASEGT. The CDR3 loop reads CASNPTGTSYEQYF. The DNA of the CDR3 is TGTGCCAGCAACCCGACAGGGACCTCCTACGAGCAGTACTTC.

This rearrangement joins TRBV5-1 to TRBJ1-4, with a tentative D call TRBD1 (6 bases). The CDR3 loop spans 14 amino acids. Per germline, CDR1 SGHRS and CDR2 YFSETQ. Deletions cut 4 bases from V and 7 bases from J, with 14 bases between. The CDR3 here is CASSVTGPGEKLFF. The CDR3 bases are TGCGCCAGCAGCGTCACAGGGCCGGGTGAAAAACTGTTTTTT.

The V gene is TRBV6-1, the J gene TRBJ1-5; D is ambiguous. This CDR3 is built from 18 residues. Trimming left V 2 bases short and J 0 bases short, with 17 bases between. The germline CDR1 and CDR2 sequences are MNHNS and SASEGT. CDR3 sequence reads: CASSELAAPANSNQPQHF. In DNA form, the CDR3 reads TGTGCCAGCAGTGAATTGGCGGCGCCCGCTAATAGCAATCAGCCCCAGCATTTT.

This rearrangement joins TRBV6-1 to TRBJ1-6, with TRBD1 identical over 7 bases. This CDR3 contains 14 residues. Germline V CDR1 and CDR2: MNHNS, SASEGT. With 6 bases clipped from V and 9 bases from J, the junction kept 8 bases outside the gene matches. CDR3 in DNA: TGTGCCAGCAGGACCGGGACAGACCCTTCACCCCTCCACTTT. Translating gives CASRTGTDPSPLHF.

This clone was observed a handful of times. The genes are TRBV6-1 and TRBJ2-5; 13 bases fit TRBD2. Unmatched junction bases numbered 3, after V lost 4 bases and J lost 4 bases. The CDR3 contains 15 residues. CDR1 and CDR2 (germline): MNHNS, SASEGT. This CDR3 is CASSALAGGPETQYF. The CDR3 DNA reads TGTGCCAGCAGTGCACTAGCGGGGGGGCCAGAGACCCAGTACTTC.

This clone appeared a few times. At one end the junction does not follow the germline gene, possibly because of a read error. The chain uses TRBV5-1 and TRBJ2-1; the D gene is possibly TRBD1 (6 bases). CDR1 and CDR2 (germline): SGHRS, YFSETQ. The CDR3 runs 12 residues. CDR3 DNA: TGCGCCAGCAGCCTAGGACTCCGGGACAAACTCTTC. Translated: CASSLGLRDKLF.

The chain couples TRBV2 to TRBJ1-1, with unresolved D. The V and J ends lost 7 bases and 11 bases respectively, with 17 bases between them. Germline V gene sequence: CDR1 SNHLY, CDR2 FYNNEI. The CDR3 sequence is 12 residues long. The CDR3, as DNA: TGTGCCAGCACCGAGGCCGGGGTGGGGGCTTTCTTT. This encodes CASTEAGVGAFF.

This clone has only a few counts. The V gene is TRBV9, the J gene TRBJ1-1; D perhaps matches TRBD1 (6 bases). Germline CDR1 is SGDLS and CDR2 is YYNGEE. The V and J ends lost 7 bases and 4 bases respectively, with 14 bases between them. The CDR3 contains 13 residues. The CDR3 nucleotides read TGTGCCAGCGGGGGCGGGGGGACCACTGAAGCTTTCTTT. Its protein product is CASGGGGTTEAFF.

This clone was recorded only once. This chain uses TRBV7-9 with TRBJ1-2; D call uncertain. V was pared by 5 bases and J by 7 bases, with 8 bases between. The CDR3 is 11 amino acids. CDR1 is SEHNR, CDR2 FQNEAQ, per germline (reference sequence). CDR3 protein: CASSTPGGYTF. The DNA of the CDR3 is TGTGCCAGCAGCACCCCGGGTGGCTACACCTTC. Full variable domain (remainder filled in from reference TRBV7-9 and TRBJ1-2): DTGVSQNPRHKITKRGQNVTFRCDPISEHNRLYWYRQTLGQGPEFLTYFQNEAQLEKSRLLSDRFSAERPKGSFSTLEIQRTEQGDSAMYLCASSTPGGYTFGSGTRLTVV.

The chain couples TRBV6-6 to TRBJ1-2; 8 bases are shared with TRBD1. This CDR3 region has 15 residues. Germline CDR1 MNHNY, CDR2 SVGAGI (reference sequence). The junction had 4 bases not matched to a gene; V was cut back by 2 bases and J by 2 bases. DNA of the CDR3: TGTGCCAGCAGTTACCCGGGACAGGAAAACTATGGCTACACCTTC. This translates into CASSYPGQENYGYTF.

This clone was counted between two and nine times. The CDR3 here is CASSPGLAGALGEQFF. In DNA form, the CDR3 reads TGTGCCAGCAGCCCGGGCCTAGCGGGGGCTCTGGGTGAGCAGTTCTTC. The gene calls are TRBV7-2 and TRBJ2-1; 10 bases line up with TRBD2. Germline V lookup: CDR1 SGHTA, CDR2 FQGNSA. There are 16 residues in the CDR3. The junction had 13 bases not matched to a gene; V was cut back by 5 bases and J by 9 bases.

CDR3 sequence: CASSLAVPGKGLEAEQYF. The CDR3 coding sequence is TGTGCCAGCAGCTTGGCGGTACCAGGGAAGGGCTTAGAGGCCGAGCAGTACTTC. The V call is TRBV5-6, the J call TRBJ2-7; maybe TRBD1 (5 bases). V lost 0 bases and J 6 bases, leaving 25 bases between the germline ends. CDR1 and CDR2 from the germline V gene are SGHDT and YYEEEE. The CDR3 length is 18 residues.

CDR3 nucleotide sequence: TGTGCCAGCAGGGAGGACAGGGGGTCCTACAATGAGCAGTTCTTC. This translates into CASREDRGSYNEQFF. The chain recombines TRBV2 with TRBJ2-1; 10 nucleotides align to TRBD1. Unmatched junction bases numbered 3, after V lost 6 bases and J lost 1 base. Germline values: CDR1 SNHLY, CDR2 FYNNEI. The CDR3 extends over 15 amino acids. The complete variable domain, with remaining parts taken from reference TRBV2 and TRBJ2-1, reads EPEVTQTPSHQVTQMGQEVILRCVPISNHLYFYWYRQILGQKVEFLVSFYNNEISEKSEIFDDQFSVERPDGSNFTLKIRSTKLEDSAMYFCASREDRGSYNEQFFGPGTRLTVL.

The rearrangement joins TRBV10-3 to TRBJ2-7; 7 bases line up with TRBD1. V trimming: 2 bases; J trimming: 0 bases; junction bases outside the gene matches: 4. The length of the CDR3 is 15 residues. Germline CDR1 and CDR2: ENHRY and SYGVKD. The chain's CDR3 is CAISERDSFSYEQYF. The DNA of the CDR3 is TGTGCCATCAGTGAGCGGGACAGTTTCTCCTACGAGCAGTACTTC.